These 21 T cell receptor beta chains came from one sample sequenced in a study of cytomegalovirus exposure and HLA in healthy donors. Use of 60 Vbeta and 13 Jbeta primers characterized the PCR. Some clones are missing from TCRdb's copy, which holds only in-frame ones; the method was immunoSEQ multiplex PCR. This sample yields around 150,000 clones, of which roughly 80% are seen a single time; roughly 2% belongs to the top ten. Specimen: PBMCs. These TCRs come from a female donor in good health and CMV-seronegative.

The genes are TRBV14 and TRBJ2-2, with no clear D. Between the trimmed V and J ends, which lost 2 bases and 0 bases, there was a span of 10 bases. Germline V gene sequence: CDR1 SGHDN, CDR2 FVKESK. The CDR3 length is 16 residues. CDR3 coding DNA: TGTGCCAGCAGCCAAATACGCGCTCCGAACACCGGGGAGCTGTTTTTT. Amino acid sequence: CASSQIRAPNTGELFF.

The chain combines TRBV28 with TRBJ1-2, with 7 bases identical to TRBD1. Germline CDR1 reads MDHEN; CDR2 reads SYDVKM. V trimming: 3 bases; J trimming: 8 bases; junction bases outside the gene matches: 6. The CDR3 has 13 amino acids. CDR3 nucleotide sequence: TGTGCCAGCAGTTTTCGGGACAGATTCGGCTACACCTTC. Its translation is CASSFRDRFGYTF.

This clone is a singleton in its sample. This chain connects TRBV6-1 to TRBJ2-1; 12 bases are shared with TRBD2. V trimming: 4 bases; J trimming: 7 bases; junction bases outside the gene matches: 8. The germline V gene has CDR1 MNHNS and CDR2 SASEGT. The CDR3 contains 16 residues. CDR3 sequence: CASSVLTSGRNNEQFF. The CDR3 DNA is TGTGCCAGCAGTGTCCTAACTAGCGGGAGGAATAATGAGCAGTTCTTC.

The chain links TRBV28 to TRBJ1-2, with 7 bases fitting TRBD1. The V and J ends lost 6 bases and 4 bases, in that order; junction bases with no gene match: 2. The V gene's germline CDR1 is MDHEN and CDR2 SYDVKM. The CDR3 has 12 amino acids. The CDR3 loop is CASSYRGYGYTF. In nucleotides, the CDR3 is TGTGCCAGCAGCTACAGGGGCTATGGCTACACCTTC.

The V gene is TRBV20-1, the J gene TRBJ2-1; possibly TRBD2 for D (5 bases). Between the trimmed V and J ends, which lost 6 bases and 8 bases, there was a span of 11 bases. The germline V gene encodes CDR1 DFQATT and CDR2 SNEGSKA (reference sequence). The CDR3 loop spans 11 amino acids. CDR3 loop: CSARTRHEQFF. As DNA, the CDR3 is TGCAGTGCCCGCACTAGGCATGAGCAGTTCTTC.

This chain links TRBV4-1 with TRBJ2-7; D may be TRBD1 (5 bases). The germline V gene has CDR1 MGHRA and CDR2 YSYEKL. V was shortened by 4 bases and J by 2 bases, with 12 bases between the two germline ends. The CDR3 has 14 residues. CDR3 residues: CASSRQGTTYEQYF. CDR3 DNA sequence: TGCGCCAGCAGCCGCCAGGGTACCACCTACGAGCAGTACTTC.

The V gene is TRBV5-8, the J gene TRBJ1-3, with TRBD1 as a possible D gene (6 bases). Germline CDR1 is SGHTS and CDR2 is YDEGEE. V lost 0 bases, J lost 4 bases, and 8 bases lay in between. This CDR3 comprises 14 residues. The CDR3 spells CASSLDRVGNTIYF. The CDR3 DNA sequence: TGTGCCAGCAGCTTGGACAGGGTGGGAAACACCATATATTTT.

This clone was observed once. The chain has TRBV15 and TRBJ1-1; D is unresolved. Trimming removed 5 bases at V and 5 bases at J, with 18 bases between. From germline, CDR1 is LNHNV and CDR2 YYDKDF (reference sequence). The length of the CDR3 is 15 residues. The DNA of the CDR3 is TGTGCCACCAGCCCCCCCGGGTCTCTAAGGACTGAAGCTTTCTTT. This gives the protein CATSPPGSLRTEAFF.

The chain couples TRBV5-1 to TRBJ1-2; TRBD1 aligns across 8 bases. CDR3 length: 15 amino acids. J gave up 4 bases and V 1 base, and 6 bases lay outside the gene matches. CDR1 and CDR2 (germline): SGHRS, YFSETQ. The CDR3 spells CASSLISDRGYGYTF. In nucleotides, the CDR3 is TGCGCCAGCAGCTTGATCAGCGACAGGGGCTATGGCTACACCTTC.

This clone occurred a few times. The V and J genes are TRBV9 and TRBJ2-1; D unresolved. Trimming removed 6 bases at V and 0 bases at J, with 19 bases between. Looked up from germline, CDR1 is SGDLS and CDR2 is YYNGEE. This CDR3 comprises 17 residues. The CDR3 DNA reads TGTGCCAGCACCCCGTCGGGTGGAATAAGCTCCTACAATGAGCAGTTCTTC. Residues: CASTPSGGISSYNEQFF.

This clone was detected once. The chain is built from TRBV4-2 and TRBJ2-1; 9 bases align to TRBD1. Germline loops: CDR1 LGHNA, CDR2 YNFKEQ. The CDR3 consists of 14 residues. V lost 3 bases, J lost 5 bases, and 2 bases stayed unmatched. The CDR3 loop reads CASSQGQGDNEQFF. The CDR3 DNA follows: TGTGCCAGCAGCCAGGGACAGGGCGACAATGAGCAGTTCTTC.

The chain recombines TRBV7-2 with TRBJ2-2; D is unresolved. CDR1 is SGHTA, CDR2 FQGNSA, per germline. The CDR3 runs 14 residues. The V end lost 3 bases, the J end lost 1 base, and 6 bases lay between the germline ends. The CDR3 reads CASSLIRNTGELFF. Here the CDR3 DNA reads TGTGCCAGCAGCTTGATCAGGAACACCGGGGAGCTGTTTTTT.

V gene TRBV13 combines with J gene TRBJ2-5; 12 bases are shared with TRBD2. With V trimmed by 4 bases and J by 0 bases, 3 bases remained unmatched. The germline V gene encodes CDR1 PRHDT and CDR2 FYEKMQ (reference sequence). This CDR3 contains 16 residues. The CDR3 loop reads CASSSRLAGDQETQYF. CDR3 bases: TGTGCCAGCAGCTCACGACTAGCGGGGGACCAAGAGACCCAGTACTTC.

The rearrangement uses TRBV11-2 and TRBJ2-6; 9 nucleotides align to TRBD1. The CDR3 has 18 amino acids. V dropped 5 bases and J dropped 2; count of bases not matched to a gene: 10. Germline CDR1 is SGHAT and CDR2 is FQNNGV. Here the CDR3 reads CASSRIGGQGPGANVLTF. The CDR3 bases are TGTGCCAGCAGCCGGATAGGGGGACAGGGACCTGGGGCCAACGTCCTGACTTTC.

The chain employs TRBV7-9 and TRBJ1-3, with 8 bases identical to TRBD1. Germline CDR1 and CDR2: SEHNR and FQNEAQ (reference sequence). After removal of 2 bases from V and 4 bases from J, the junction contained 1 base not matched to a gene. The CDR3 runs 14 residues. Here the CDR3 DNA reads TGTGCCAGCAGCTTATCAGGGGGCGGAAACACCATATATTTT. It yields the protein CASSLSGGGNTIYF.

For this clone: The sample carries other DNA sequences with the same CDR3. The chain uses TRBV9 and TRBJ2-7; D is perhaps TRBD1 (6 bases). The length of the CDR3 is 15 residues. Between the trimmed V and J ends, which lost 2 bases and 0 bases, there was a span of 12 bases. Germline V gives CDR1 SGDLS, CDR2 YYNGEE. CDR3 bases: TGTGCCAGCAGCGTGTCGGGACACCTCTCCTACGAGCAGTACTTC. Encoded protein: CASSVSGHLSYEQYF.

The J gene is TRBJ1-2, the V gene TRBV29-1, with D tentatively TRBD1 (5 bases). This CDR3 contains 15 residues. The germline V gene encodes CDR1 SQVTM and CDR2 ANQGSEA. V was clipped by 4 bases and J by 3 bases, with 18 bases between them. The CDR3 DNA is TGCAGCGTTGGCCGCCTGGGTCAGGGTGACTATGGCTACACCTTC. Its translation: CSVGRLGQGDYGYTF.

The chain links TRBV30 to TRBJ1-2; 8 bases agree with TRBD1. Germline CDR1 reads GTSNPN; CDR2 reads SVGIG (reference sequence). The CDR3 contains 16 residues. Trimming at V came to 6 bases and at J to 6 bases, leaving 18 bases not matched to a gene. The CDR3 loop reads CACTWWGRGLGNGYTF. The CDR3 DNA is TGTGCCTGCACCTGGTGGGGCAGGGGGCTTGGAAATGGCTACACCTTC.

This sequence joins TRBV7-3 and TRBJ1-1; D unresolved. This CDR3 spans 13 amino acids. Trimming took off 3 bases at V and 8 bases at J, with 13 bases between the two ends. CDR1 and CDR2 from the germline V gene are SGHTA and FQGTGA. The CDR3 here is CASSFRWRSEAFF. DNA for the CDR3: TGTGCCAGCAGCTTTCGGTGGCGGTCGGAAGCTTTCTTT.

The chain has TRBV5-1 and TRBJ2-6; 12 bases match TRBD1. V gave up 1 base and J gave up 3 bases; unmatched junction bases: 2. Germline assignment: CDR1 SGHRS and CDR2 YFSETQ. The CDR3 is 17 amino acids. CDR3 DNA sequence: TGCGCCAGCAGCTTGAGGGACAGGGGGCTTGGGGCCAACGTCCTGACTTTC. Protein sequence: CASSLRDRGLGANVLTF.

The chain joins TRBV7-3 to TRBJ1-1, with D unresolved. The CDR3 length is 13 residues. V lost 6 bases, J lost 4 bases, and 12 bases lay in between. Germline CDR1 and CDR2: SGHTA and FQGTGA. The CDR3 sequence: CASRMGLGTEAFF. The CDR3 DNA reads as TGTGCCAGCAGAATGGGTCTAGGCACTGAAGCTTTCTTT.